This T cell receptor (beta chain) was identified during a study of cytomegalovirus exposure and HLA in healthy donors. PCR used 60 Vbeta primers and 13 Jbeta primers. Here immunoSEQ multiplex PCR was the method, and the copy in TCRdb shows in-frame clones only, minus some. The sample carries some 150,000 clones, roughly 76% recorded once. General study results and limits: DRB1 had the most TCR associations and HLA-C the fewest, a later analysis found, with rates varying by HLA locus. A further, later analysis showed that HLA-associated TCR beta chains (compared with equally common others) were more clonally expanded.

Concerning this clone itself: Antigen specificity is unknown.

Sequencing input: PBMCs. This TCR derives from a man between 18 and 35 years old in good health and CMV-seronegative.

The CDR3 sequence is CASSGQTGSHGIDYGYTF. CDR3 nucleotide sequence: TGCGCCAGCAGTGGGCAGACAGGGTCACATGGTATTGACTATGGCTACACCTTC. The gene calls are TRBV10-1 and TRBJ1-2, with 7 bases fitting TRBD1. Per germline, CDR1 WNHNN and CDR2 SYGVQD (reference sequence). The ends lost 4 bases at V and 3 bases at J; junction bases unmatched: 17. CDR3 length equals 18 residues.